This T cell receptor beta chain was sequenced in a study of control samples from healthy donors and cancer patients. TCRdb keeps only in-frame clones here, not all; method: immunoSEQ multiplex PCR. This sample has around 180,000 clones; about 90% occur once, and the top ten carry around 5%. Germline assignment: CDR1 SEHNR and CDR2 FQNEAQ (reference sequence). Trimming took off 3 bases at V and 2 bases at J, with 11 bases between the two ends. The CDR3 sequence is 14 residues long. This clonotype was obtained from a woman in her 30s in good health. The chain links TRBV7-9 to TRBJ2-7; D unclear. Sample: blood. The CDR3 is CASSFIGSPYEQYF. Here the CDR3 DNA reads TGTGCCAGCAGCTTCATCGGCAGTCCCTACGAGCAGTACTTC.